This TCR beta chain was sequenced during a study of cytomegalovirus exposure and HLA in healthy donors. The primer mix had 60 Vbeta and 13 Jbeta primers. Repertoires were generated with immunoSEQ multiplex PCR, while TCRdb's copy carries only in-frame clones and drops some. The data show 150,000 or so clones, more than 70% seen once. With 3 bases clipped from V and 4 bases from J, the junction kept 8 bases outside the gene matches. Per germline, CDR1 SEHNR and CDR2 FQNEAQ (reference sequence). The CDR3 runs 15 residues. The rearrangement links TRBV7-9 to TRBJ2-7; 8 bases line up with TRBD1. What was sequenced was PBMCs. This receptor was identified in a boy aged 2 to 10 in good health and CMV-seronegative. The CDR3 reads CASSFIGTGVYEQYF. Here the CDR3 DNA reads TGTGCCAGCAGCTTTATCGGGACAGGAGTATACGAGCAGTACTTC.